The 29 T cell receptor beta chains given below trace back to one sample, sequenced in a study of T cells after posttransplantation cyclophosphamide (dated by TCRdb to the mid-2010s). Library preparation was by the immunoSEQ multiplex PCR assay. TCRdb retrieved this table from immuneACCESS and kept in-frame rearrangements only. Not all clones are present; in checked studies, unresolved V genes account for under half, and no reason is known for the remainder. The sample table lists roughly 4,900 clones, approximately 57% of them with a count of one. The top ten clones comprise approximately 20% of the sample. Material: memory CD8+ T cells sorted from blood. Source of these receptors: a woman aged 60-75 years in good health, CMV-negative, and a related stem cell transplant donor.

The chain has TRBV27 and TRBJ2-1; TRBD2 matches 9 bases. After removal of 0 bases from V and 3 bases from J, the junction contained 9 bases not matched to a gene. The CDR3 loop spans 18 amino acids. The germline gives CDR1 MNHEY, CDR2 SMNVEV (reference sequence). In DNA, the CDR3 is TGTGCCAGCAGTTTATCCCAGCTAGCGGGGCCTTTCTACAATGAGCAGTTCTTC. This sequence encodes CASSLSQLAGPFYNEQFF.

The chain couples TRBV10-3 to TRBJ2-3; TRBD2 matches 7 bases. The V gene's germline CDR1 is ENHRY and CDR2 SYGVKD. CDR3 length: 20 residues. V shed 2 bases, J shed 0 bases, and the junction held 17 bases outside the gene matches. CDR3 protein: CAISEPSGGAGITSTDTQYF. The CDR3 DNA is TGTGCCATCAGTGAGCCGTCGGGTGGAGCGGGGATAACTAGCACAGATACGCAGTATTTT.

Sample share makes this clone medium-sized. This chain's CDR3 is CASSPGQSYEQYF. The CDR3 coding sequence is TGCGCCAGCAGCCCTGGCCAGTCCTACGAGCAGTACTTC. V and J are TRBV4-3 and TRBJ2-7; D is undetermined. Germline V gene data show CDR1 as LGHNA and CDR2 as YSLEER. The CDR3 is 13 residues long. The V end lost 4 bases, the J end lost 1 base, and 8 bases lay between the germline ends.

In this sample, this clone turned up a few times. This rearrangement joins TRBV5-1 to TRBJ1-1; TRBD1 matches at 8 bases. The germline CDR1 and CDR2 sequences are SGHRS and YFSETQ. The CDR3 consists of 14 residues. V trimming: 3 bases; J trimming: 4 bases; junction bases outside the gene matches: 5. The CDR3 nucleotides are TGCGCCAGCAGCTACGTAACAGGGGGCACTGAAGCTTTCTTT. Translating gives CASSYVTGGTEAFF.

This chain links TRBV19 with TRBJ1-2; D possibly corresponds to TRBD1 (5 bases). V lost 3 bases to trimming and J lost 6 bases, with 11 bases between them. The germline CDR1 and CDR2 sequences are LNHDA and SQIVND (reference sequence). The CDR3 loop spans 13 amino acids. CDR3: CASSILQGNGYTF. The CDR3 DNA sequence: TGTGCCAGTAGTATCCTTCAGGGAAATGGCTACACCTTC.

This chain links TRBV4-1 with TRBJ2-5; 8 bases are a match to TRBD2. The CDR3 is 15 residues long. Germline V CDR1 and CDR2: MGHRA, YSYEKL. V shed 4 bases and J 2 bases; nucleotides not matched to a gene: 6. The CDR3 sequence: CASSPLPGGQETQYF. CDR3 nucleotides: TGCGCCAGCAGCCCCCTGCCGGGGGGGCAAGAGACCCAGTACTTC.

This clone was seen more than once but under ten times. The V call is TRBV2, the J call TRBJ2-5, with TRBD1 as a possible D gene (6 bases). The DNA end is more similar to TRBJ2-7, so the J call may be wrong. Looked up from germline, CDR1 is SNHLY and CDR2 is FYNNEI. The CDR3 extends over 13 amino acids. The CDR3 DNA reads TGTGCCAGCCAGGGGACACTGCTCTACGAGCAGTACTTC. This codes for CASQGTLLYEQYF.

This clone was seen a handful of times. The chain uses TRBV27 and TRBJ2-1; 10 bases map to TRBD1. Germline assignment: CDR1 MNHEY and CDR2 SMNVEV (reference sequence). J was trimmed by 7 bases and V by 6 bases; bases with no gene match: 9. The length of the CDR3 is 15 residues. The CDR3 DNA follows: TGTGCCAGCAGCGCCCGACAGGGGGCTATTAATGAGCAGTTCTTC. Amino acid sequence: CASSARQGAINEQFF.

The V gene is TRBV6-1, the J gene TRBJ2-2, with D tentatively TRBD2 (6 bases). The CDR3 is 17 residues long. V was trimmed by 2 bases and J by 4 bases, leaving 17 bases between them. Germline V gene sequence: CDR1 MNHNS, CDR2 SASEGT. The CDR3 DNA reads as TGTGCCAGCAGTGAACGCCCCGGGACTCCCAGCACCGGGGAGCTGTTTTTT. Its protein product is CASSERPGTPSTGELFF.

The rearrangement joins TRBV23-1 to TRBJ1-2; TRBD1 agrees at 8 bases. TRBV23-1 is marked as an open reading frame, function uncertain. V trimming: 0 bases; J trimming: 0 bases; junction bases outside the gene matches: 9. This CDR3 is 18 amino acids long. CDR3 coding DNA: TGCGCCAGCAGTCAATCGATGGGGGGGACAGGTACTAACTATGGCTACACCTTC. This translates into CASSQSMGGTGTNYGYTF.

The rearrangement joins TRBV6-1 to TRBJ1-5, with D uncertain. The germline CDR1 and CDR2 sequences are MNHNS and SASEGT. The V gene lost 2 bases and the J gene lost 4 bases, with 9 bases spanning the gap. This CDR3 region has 14 residues. CDR3 nucleotides: TGTGCCAGCAGTGAACTACAGCCAAATCAGCCCCAGCATTTT. This translates into CASSELQPNQPQHF.

V usage is TRBV7-9 and J usage is TRBJ2-7; D may be TRBD1 (6 bases). Looked up from germline, CDR1 is SEHNR and CDR2 is FQNEAQ (reference sequence). The CDR3 covers 15 residues. Between the trimmed V and J ends, which lost 3 bases and 3 bases, there was a span of 15 bases. The CDR3 nucleotides are TGTGCCAGCAGCTTGTACAGGGATGGGGACTACGAGCAGTACTTC. This encodes CASSLYRDGDYEQYF.

The rearrangement links TRBV11-2 to TRBJ2-1; tentatively, D is TRBD1 (5 bases). Germline V gives CDR1 SGHAT, CDR2 FQNNGV. The CDR3 runs 13 residues. With 4 bases removed from V and 2 bases from J, the gap between germline ends came to 6 bases. This CDR3 reads CASSSDTYNEQFF. The CDR3 nucleotides read TGTGCCAGCAGCTCGGACACCTACAATGAGCAGTTCTTC.

In this sample, this clone turned up a few times. The rearrangement links TRBV4-2 to TRBJ1-2, with TRBD1 matching over 9 bases. The CDR3 sequence is 13 residues long. V shed 5 bases, J shed 7 bases, and the junction held 5 bases outside the gene matches. CDR1 is LGHNA and CDR2 is YNFKEQ in the germline V gene. CDR3 protein: CASSLTGGSGYTF. The CDR3 nucleotides read TGTGCCAGCAGCTTAACAGGGGGCTCTGGCTACACCTTC.

Comments on this clone: The junction and the germline gene differ at one end; a read error may be behind it. Other nucleotide sequences in the sample specify the same CDR3. The rearrangement uses TRBV15 and TRBJ2-1, with D possibly matching TRBD2 (6 bases). This CDR3 region has 17 residues. Germline lookup yields CDR1 LNHNV and CDR2 YYDKDF (reference sequence). CDR3 protein: CATSRDHGSSSYNEQFF. The CDR3, as DNA: TGTGCCACCAGTAGAGATCACGGGAGCAGTTCCTACAATGAGCAGTTCTTC. The variable domain in full, completed from reference TRBV15 and TRBJ2-1, reads DAMVIQNPRYQVTQFGKPVTLSCSQTLNHNVMYWYQQKSSQAPKLLFHYYDKDFNNEADTPDNFQSRRPNTSFCFLDIRSPGLGDTAMYLCATSRDHGSSSYNEQFFGPGTRLTVL.

The chain links TRBV30 to TRBJ2-1; 8 positions match TRBD2. The trim removed 4 bases at V and 10 bases at J, leaving 18 bases unmatched. The CDR3 sequence is 16 residues long. The V gene's germline CDR1 is GTSNPN and CDR2 SVGIG (reference sequence). This CDR3 reads CAWILAGGPPPREQFF. The CDR3 DNA follows: TGTGCCTGGATTCTAGCGGGTGGCCCCCCCCCGAGAGAGCAGTTCTTC.

This clone was seen only a few times. The chain recombines TRBV27 with TRBJ1-1; 10 bases fit TRBD1. Germline CDR1 reads MNHEY; CDR2 reads SMNVEV (reference sequence). This CDR3 is built from 15 residues. V lost 5 bases to trimming and J lost 3 bases; unmatched junction nucleotides: 6. The CDR3 sequence is CASSPKGQGYTEAFF. The CDR3 bases are TGTGCCAGCAGTCCAAAGGGACAGGGGTACACTGAAGCTTTCTTT.

V is TRBV28 and J is TRBJ1-5; TRBD1 matches 9 bases. Germline CDR1 reads MDHEN; CDR2 reads SYDVKM. V lost 6 bases and J lost 7; bases outside the gene matches: 4. The CDR3 loop spans 13 amino acids. CDR3 sequence (DNA): TGTGCCAGCAGCGACAGGGGGGACCAGCCCCAGCATTTT. It encodes CASSDRGDQPQHF.

V usage is TRBV7-3 and J usage is TRBJ2-1; TRBD2 aligns across 9 bases. Germline V CDR1 and CDR2: SGHTA, FQGTGA. V was clipped by 2 bases and J by 8 bases; unmatched bases: 7. The CDR3 is made up of 15 amino acids. As DNA, the CDR3 is TGTGCCAGCAGCTTACTGGGCGGGAGGGCCGATGAGCAGTTCTTC. It specifies CASSLLGGRADEQFF. The variable domain in full, completed from reference TRBV7-3 and TRBJ2-1, reads GAGVSQTPSNKVTEKGKYVELRCDPISGHTALYWYRQSLGQGPEFLIYFQGTGAADDSGLPNDRFFAVRPEGSVSTLKIQRTERGDSAVYLCASSLLGGRADEQFFGPGTRLTVL.

This clone is termed medium-sized. J is TRBJ2-3 and V is TRBV7-2, with D tentatively TRBD1 (6 bases). V shed 1 base and J shed 6 bases, with 14 bases lying between them. The CDR3 runs to 15 residues. The germline V gene encodes CDR1 SGHTA and CDR2 FQGNSA. The CDR3 DNA reads TGTGCCAGCAGCTTAGTTGGGGGCCGATTGGATACGCAGTATTTT. Its translation is CASSLVGGRLDTQYF. Supplemented by reference TRBV7-2 and TRBJ2-3, the full variable domain reads GAGVSQSPSNKVTEKGKDVELRCDPISGHTALYWYRQSLGQGLEFLIYFQGNSAPDKSGLPSDRFSAERTGGSVSTLTIQRTQQEDSAVYLCASSLVGGRLDTQYFGPGTRLTVL.

This clone has only a few counts. V and J are TRBV6-1 and TRBJ2-7; 10 bases line up with TRBD1. Germline CDR1 MNHNS, CDR2 SASEGT. Germline trimming cut 1 base from V and 6 bases from J; bases unmatched to any gene: 6. This CDR3 has 15 residues. The CDR3 reads CASSEGGTGAGEQYF. The CDR3 DNA follows: TGTGCCAGCAGTGAAGGTGGGACAGGGGCGGGCGAGCAGTACTTC.

J is TRBJ2-2 and V is TRBV7-2; 7 bases match TRBD1. CDR1 SGHTA and CDR2 FQGNSA come from the germline V gene. There are 14 residues in the CDR3. Germline trimming cut 4 bases from V and 3 bases from J; bases unmatched to any gene: 2. This CDR3 reads CASSSGGHTGELFF. Written as DNA, the CDR3 is TGTGCCAGCAGCTCAGGGGGTCACACCGGGGAGCTGTTTTTT.

This chain connects TRBV27 to TRBJ1-5; the D gene is possibly TRBD1 (5 bases). This CDR3 contains 14 residues. Looked up from germline, CDR1 is MNHEY and CDR2 is SMNVEV (reference sequence). Deletions cut 3 bases from V and 3 bases from J, with 9 bases between. CDR3: CASSFRGYNQPQHF. The CDR3 bases are TGTGCCAGCAGTTTTCGGGGGTACAATCAGCCCCAGCATTTT.

In its sample, this clone ranks as medium-sized. V is TRBV4-3 and J is TRBJ2-7; TRBD2 matches 8 bases. This CDR3 is built from 14 residues. Germline V gene lookup returns CDR1 LGHNA and CDR2 YSLEER. J gave up 4 bases and V 0 bases, and 2 bases lay outside the gene matches. The CDR3 sequence is CASSQDASGYEQYF. The CDR3 DNA sequence: TGCGCCAGCAGCCAAGACGCTAGCGGGTACGAGCAGTACTTC.

The V and J genes are TRBV27 and TRBJ2-3, with TRBD2 identical over 11 bases. The CDR3 has 15 amino acids. CDR1 is MNHEY and CDR2 is SMNVEV in the germline V gene (reference sequence). Trimming removed 5 bases from V and 3 bases from J; junction bases left unmatched: 4. The CDR3 spells CASSTLAGDTDTQYF. The CDR3 nucleotides read TGTGCCAGCAGTACACTAGCGGGAGATACAGATACGCAGTATTTT.

This clone was detected only a few times. CDR3 sequence reads: CASSPNLDGDEKLFF. The CDR3 bases are TGTGCCAGCTCCCCTAACCTGGACGGGGATGAAAAACTGTTTTTT. V and J are TRBV18 and TRBJ1-4; D is uncertain. V was shortened by 6 bases and J by 6 bases, with 17 bases between the two germline ends. The CDR3 is 15 amino acids. Germline V gene lookup returns CDR1 KGHSH and CDR2 LQKENI.

The chain joins TRBV7-9 to TRBJ2-5; TRBD2 aligns across 7 bases. The end of the DNA aligns better with TRBJ2-7, so the J call may be wrong. The CDR3 loop spans 15 amino acids. Per germline, CDR1 SEHNR and CDR2 FQNEAQ (reference sequence). In DNA, the CDR3 is TGTGCCAGCAGCTTTTTAATAGCGGGTACCTACGAGCAGTACTTC. It codes for CASSFLIAGTYEQYF.

CDR3 in DNA: TGCGCCAGCAGCCAAGATCGGACAACCTACAATGAGCAGTTCTTC. Protein: CASSQDRTTYNEQFF. The V gene is TRBV4-1, the J gene TRBJ2-1; tentative D call: TRBD1 (5 bases). Trimming cost V 0 bases and J 2 bases, with 8 bases left between them. The CDR3 has 15 amino acids. The V gene's germline CDR1 is MGHRA and CDR2 YSYEKL.

This chain links TRBV2 with TRBJ1-5; maybe TRBD1 (5 bases). V was trimmed by 4 bases and J by 6 bases, leaving 10 bases between them. Germline values: CDR1 SNHLY, CDR2 FYNNEI. This CDR3 comprises 13 residues. Here the CDR3 DNA reads TGTGCCAGCAGTGGAGGGGAGGGTCAGCCCCAGCATTTT. This sequence encodes CASSGGEGQPQHF.